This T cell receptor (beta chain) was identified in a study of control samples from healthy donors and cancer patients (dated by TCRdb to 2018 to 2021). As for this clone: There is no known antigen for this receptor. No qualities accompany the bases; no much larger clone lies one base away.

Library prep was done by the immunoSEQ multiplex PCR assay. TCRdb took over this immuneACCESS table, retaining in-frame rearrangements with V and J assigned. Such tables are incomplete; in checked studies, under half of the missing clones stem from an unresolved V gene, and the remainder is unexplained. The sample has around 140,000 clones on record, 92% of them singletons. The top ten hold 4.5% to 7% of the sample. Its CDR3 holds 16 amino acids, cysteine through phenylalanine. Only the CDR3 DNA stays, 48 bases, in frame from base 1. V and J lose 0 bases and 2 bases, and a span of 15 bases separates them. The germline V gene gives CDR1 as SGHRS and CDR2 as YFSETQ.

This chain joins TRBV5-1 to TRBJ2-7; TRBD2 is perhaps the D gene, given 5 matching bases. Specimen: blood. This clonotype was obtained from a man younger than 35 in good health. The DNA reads TGCGCCAGCAGCTTGGATGCTGGACGGGGAGCCTACGAGCAGTACTTC. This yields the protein CASSLDAGRGAYEQYF. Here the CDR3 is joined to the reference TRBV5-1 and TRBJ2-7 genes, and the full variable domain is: KAGVTQTPRYLIKTRGQQVTLSCSPISGHRSVSWYQQTPGQGLQFLFEYFSETQRNKGNFPGRFSGRQFSNSRSEMNVSTLELGDSALYLCASSLDAGRGAYEQYFGPGTRLTVT.